A selection of T cell receptor beta chains follows, all from one sample in a study of CD8 T cells in ankylosing spondylitis. TCRdb recomputed calls from the 5' RACE reads with MiXCR, one row per CDR3 protein. The sample shows 300,000 to 350,000 distinct CDR3 sequences, over 12% of them seen only once. Sequences were obtained from blood, either unsorted or a sorted T cell fraction (not recorded which). These TCRs come from a male donor with ankylosing spondylitis or in good health (not recorded which). CDR3s include the opening cysteine and the closing phenylalanine or tryptophan. The D gene is left open where the match is weak. The size of a clone is reported for some rows only, either as once, few or many, or as a class for expanded clones.

>NA|TRBD1|15|TRBV7-2|TRBJ2-7
TGTGCCAGCTCCTACCGGGACAGGGGGTCCCACGAGCAGTACTTC
CASSYRDRGSHEQYF
>NA|TRBD2|12|TRBV19|TRBJ2-1
TGTGCCAGTACCCAGATAGCGGGTGAGCAGTTCTTC
CASTQIAGEQFF
>few|TRBD1|17|TRBV9|TRBJ2-3
TGTGCCAGCAGCGTAGGTGGGGGACAGCCGGGCGGGGATACGCAGTATTTT
CASSVGGGQPGGDTQYF
>once|TRBD1|13|TRBV20-1|TRBJ2-7
TGCAGTGCGACCCGGGACAGGTTGTCCGAGCAGTACTTC
CSATRDRLSEQYF
>few|TRBD1|15|TRBV9|TRBJ1-2
TGTGCCAGCAGTCCCTCCGGGACAGTTCCATATGGCTACACCTTC
CASSPSGTVPYGYTF
>few|TRBD2|18|TRBV6-5|TRBJ2-6
TGTGCCAGCAGTTACTTCGCGGGAGGGGGCTCTGGGGCCAACGTCCTGACTTTC
CASSYFAGGGSGANVLTF
>NA|NA|12|TRBV20-1|TRBJ1-1
TGCAGTGCTCCCGGGCAGGGCACTGAAGCTTTCTTT
CSAPGQGTEAFF
>few|TRBD1|15|TRBV6-2/TRBV6-3|TRBJ1-1
TGTGCCAGCAGTCGGACAGGTCTATTGAACACTGAAGCTTTCTTT
CASSRTGLLNTEAFF
>NA|NA|14|TRBV5-6|TRBJ2-2
TGTGCCAGCATCACAACAGGGACCCCCGGGGAGCTGTTTTTT
CASITTGTPGELFF
>NA|NA|13|TRBV20-1|TRBJ2-2
TGCAGTGCAACCCCTCGGGGCCCCGGGGAGCTGTTTTTT
CSATPRGPGELFF
>few|NA|14|TRBV5-1|TRBJ2-7
TGCGCCAGCAGCTTGGCTAACAGGGACTACGAGCAGTACTTC
CASSLANRDYEQYF
>NA|TRBD2|13|TRBV6-1|TRBJ2-7
TGTGCCAGCAGCCCCGGGAGGTCCTACGAGCAGTACTTC
CASSPGRSYEQYF
>few|NA|15|TRBV5-5|TRBJ1-4
TGTGCCAGCAGCTTGGGGAATCCAACTAATGAAAAACTGTTTTTT
CASSLGNPTNEKLFF
>NA|NA|13|TRBV6-1|TRBJ2-1
TGTGCCAGCAAGGGCCACCTACTCAATGAGCAGTTCTTC
CASKGHLLNEQFF
>once|NA|17|TRBV5-1|TRBJ1-1
TGCGCCAGCAGCCGCGCGGGGGAAGGGGGACTTAACACTGAAGCTTTCTTT
CASSRAGEGGLNTEAFF
>NA|NA|12|TRBV20-1|TRBJ1-1
TGCAGAACTAACCCGATCGACACTGAAGCTTTCTTT
CRTNPIDTEAFF
>NA|NA|13|TRBV6-1|TRBJ2-2
TGTGCCAGCAGTGAATACGGACAAGGGGAGCTGTTTTTT
CASSEYGQGELFF
>few|NA|15|TRBV12-3/TRBV12-4|TRBJ2-3
TGTGCCAGCAGTGGGACAAAGGGGGACGCAGATACGCAGTATTTT
CASSGTKGDADTQYF
>few|NA|14|TRBV12-3/TRBV12-4|TRBJ1-1
TGTGCCAGCAGTAAGGGGACCCTGAACACTGAAGCTTTCTTT
CASSKGTLNTEAFF
>few|TRBD2|16|TRBV12-3/TRBV12-4|TRBJ2-3
TGTGCCAGCAGCCCACTAGCGGGGGGGCTGGTAGATACGCAGTATTTT
CASSPLAGGLVDTQYF
>NA|NA|14|TRBV11-2|TRBJ2-5
TGTGCCAGCAGCAACTCCGGGACCCAAGAGACCCAGTACTTC
CASSNSGTQETQYF
>NA|TRBD2|17|TRBV12-3/TRBV12-4|TRBJ2-1
TGTACCTTCAGTTTAAATCTACTAGCGGGGTCGGACAATGAGCAGTTCTTC
CTFSLNLLAGSDNEQFF
>few|NA|15|TRBV5-4|TRBJ2-3
TGTGCCAGCAGCTTGGGAGGGGGGGCCGTCGATACGCAGTATTTT
CASSLGGGAVDTQYF
>NA|NA|12|TRBV20-1|TRBJ1-1
TGCAGTGCTAAGAGACGGAACACTGAAGCTTTCTTT
CSAKRRNTEAFF
>NA|NA|14|TRBV12-3/TRBV12-4|TRBJ1-1
TGTGCCAGCAGTAGGGGATCGGAGAACACTGAAGCTTTCTTT
CASSRGSENTEAFF
>NA|NA|14|TRBV5-6|TRBJ1-2
TGTGCCAGCAGCCTAACCCGTCTGGCCCACGGCTACACCTTC
CASSLTRLAHGYTF
>few|TRBD1|14|TRBV5-1|TRBJ1-1
TGCGCCAGCAGCCAACAGGGGGCCTACACTGAAGCTTTCTTT
CASSQQGAYTEAFF
>few|NA|13|TRBV19|TRBJ1-6
TGTGCCTGCAGGGGCCCTGATAATTCACCCCTCCACTTT
CACRGPDNSPLHF
>many|TRBD1|15|TRBV10-3|TRBJ1-2
TGTGCCATCAGTGGACAGGGGGCGGATAACTATGGCTACACCTTC
CAISGQGADNYGYTF
>NA|NA|14|TRBV7-2|TRBJ2-3
TGTGCCAGCAGCCCAGGGGACAGCACAGATACGCAGTATTTT
CASSPGDSTDTQYF
>few|NA|14|TRBV7-2|TRBJ2-7
TGTGCCAGCAGCTCCCGCTCGGAGGCCTACGAGCAGTACTTC
CASSSRSEAYEQYF
>few|NA|15|TRBV20-1|TRBJ2-2
TGCAGTGCTAGCGGAGGGAGGTCCCCCGCCGGGGAGCTGTTTTTT
CSASGGRSPAGELFF
>many|TRBD1|13|TRBV3-1|TRBJ1-2
TGTGCCAGCAGCCGGACAGGAGCCTATGGCTACACCTTC
CASSRTGAYGYTF
>NA|NA|13|TRBV20-1|TRBJ2-3
TGCAGTGCTAGACTCTATAGCGCAGATACGCAGTATTTT
CSARLYSADTQYF
>NA|TRBD1|18|TRBV5-1|TRBJ2-7
TGCGCCAGCAGCCTTTTGGGGTCCATGACAGGGGCCTTCTACGAGCAGTACTTC
CASSLLGSMTGAFYEQYF
>few|NA|16|TRBV3-1|TRBJ2-2
TGTGCCAGCACCCCAGCCAGTAATTCATACACCGGGGAGCTGTTTTTT
CASTPASNSYTGELFF
>NA|TRBD2|16|TRBV20-1|TRBJ2-3
TGCAGTGCTAGACCACTAGCGGGGATGAATGCAGATACGCAGTATTTT
CSARPLAGMNADTQYF
>few|NA|12|TRBV29-1|TRBJ2-1
TGCAGCACGGGCTACTCCTACAATGAGCAGTTCTTC
CSTGYSYNEQFF
>NA|TRBD2|15|TRBV12-3/TRBV12-4|TRBJ2-1
TGTGCCAGCAGTTTAGGCCTAGCGGGGTCGGGGGAGCAGTTCTTC
CASSLGLAGSGEQFF
>NA|NA|13|TRBV9|TRBJ1-4
TGTGCCAGCAGCCCGGAGACGGGGGAAAAACTGTTTTTT
CASSPETGEKLFF
>NA|NA|14|TRBV6-5|TRBJ1-4
TGTGCCAGCAGTTATGGCCCAACTAATGAAAAACTGTTTTTT
CASSYGPTNEKLFF
>many|NA|13|TRBV5-5|TRBJ1-1
TGTGCCAGCAGCTTCGGTGCGAATAATGAAGCTTTCTTT
CASSFGANNEAFF
>many|NA|14|TRBV7-2|TRBJ1-1
TGTGCCAGCAGCTTAAACAGGGTCAACACTGAAGCTTTCTTT
CASSLNRVNTEAFF
>many|TRBD2|16|TRBV12-3/TRBV12-4|TRBJ2-1
TGTGCCAGCAGTCCAGCCGGGACTAGCGGGTACAATGAGCAGTTCTTC
CASSPAGTSGYNEQFF
>NA|TRBD2|15|TRBV15|TRBJ2-7
TGTGCCACCAGCAGGCAGACTAGCGGGAGAAACGAGCAGTACTTC
CATSRQTSGRNEQYF
>NA|TRBD1|15|TRBV7-2|TRBJ1-1
TGTGCCAGCAGCTCATCCGGGACAGTGAACACTGAAGCTTTCTTT
CASSSSGTVNTEAFF
>NA|TRBD2|16|TRBV5-1|TRBJ2-7
TGCGCCAGCAGCTTCGGCCCGTTGGGGGGGACCTACGAGCAGTACTTC
CASSFGPLGGTYEQYF
>NA|NA|16|TRBV11-1|TRBJ2-5
TGTGCCAGCAGCTTAGCTTGGGATGGAGTAACGGAGACCCAGTACTTC
CASSLAWDGVTETQYF
>many|NA|11|TRBV12-3/TRBV12-4|TRBJ1-1
TGTGCCAGCAGCTACGAATCTGAAGCTTTCTTT
CASSYESEAFF
>NA|NA|14|TRBV11-2|TRBJ1-1
TGTGCCAGCAGCTTAGAACGGATCGCCACTGAAGCTTTCTTT
CASSLERIATEAFF
>NA|TRBD2|15|TRBV30|TRBJ2-3
TGTGCCTGGAGTATAGCGGGTGCTAGCACAGATACGCAGTATTTT
CAWSIAGASTDTQYF
>NA|NA|16|TRBV6-5|TRBJ2-3
TGTGCCAGCAGTTACTCAGGGTTACTTAGCACAGATACGCAGTATTTT
CASSYSGLLSTDTQYF